This T cell receptor (beta chain) was found in a study of shared clonotypes between healthy human individuals. Naive CD8 cells comprised CD45RO-negative, CCR7-positively selected cells, excluding terminally differentiated effector memory CD45RA+ cells. Assay: immunoSEQ multiplex PCR; the TCRdb copy retains only in-frame clones and omits some. Found here are millions of clones, approximately 95% of them singletons; the top ten hold approximately 1.2%. Trimming removed 4 bases from V and 5 bases from J, with 14 bases in between. In germline, CDR1 is LGHNA, CDR2 YSLEER. The CDR3 has 15 amino acids. V usage is TRBV4-3 and J usage is TRBJ2-2, with a tentative D call TRBD2 (5 bases). The sequencing input was naive CD8+ T cells sorted from blood. The clonotype comes from a man aged 18 to 35 in good health. In DNA form, the CDR3 reads TGCGCCAGCAGCCGACTAACGGGTCAAACCGGGGAGCTGTTTTTT. This translates into CASSRLTGQTGELFF.